This paragraph covers one TCR beta chain sequence. No antigen is known for it. No base quality information exists; no much larger clone differs at one position. The immunoSEQ hsTCRB assay version 4, run in survey mode, was used to sequence TCRbeta repertoires from genomic DNA. Genomic DNA was diluted to about 9.4 ng/uL, using up to about 1 ug per sample for TCRbeta sequencing. The study's own analysis went as follows. Analysis of the TCRbeta data was done in ImmunoSeq Analyzer 3.0, and diversity was computed on productive nucleotide rearrangements. Lower-bound TCR diversity was estimated with the improved Chao index, and clonality with the Gini coefficient using the Immunarch R package. When different nucleotide rearrangements encoded the same CDR3beta amino acid sequence, each rearrangement was treated as a distinct clonotype. Differential abundance analysis found TCRbeta sequences that were significantly enriched in antigen-responding cells compared with anti-CD3/anti-CD28-activated cells. TCRs were clustered by predicted peptide-MHC specificity with GLIPH2, both within individual participants and across merged participant data sets. In TCRdb, the immuneACCESS table is reduced to in-frame sequences with V and J assigned. These tables do not hold every clone; where another copy was compared, an unresolved V gene accounts for under half, and the others remain unexplained. The DNA was the basis for D and trimming; V, J and clone size are from that table. This sample is represented by about 33,000 clones; roughly 87% of them were singletons. Of the sample, about 6% is held by the ten largest clones.

The data originate from a study of persistence of HIV-infected CD4 T cells (dated by TCRdb to 2020 to 2021). For context, the study as a whole: The study isolated CMV- and HIV-1 Gag-responding CD4+ T cells from ART-treated individuals to examine antigen-driven clonal expansion of HIV-1-infected cells. For the TCR cluster analysis across participants, about 8 participants were included for CMV and about seven participants for Gag. TCRbeta sequencing assessed the clonality of all cells in each sorted population, while proviral sequencing assessed the clonality of infected cells. Suppressive ART had been received by participants for a median of roughly eight years. Peripheral blood samples of up to roughly 200 mL were collected at multiple time points, except for a couple of participants, who underwent leukapheresis at a single time point. Paper-wide results and their limitations: Enrichment of degenerate expanded CDR3beta sequences was found in antigen-responding cells, suggesting convergent selection of CD4+ responses to CMV and Gag. Restriction of bulk TCR analyses to the rare CMV-responding cells that actually carried HIV-1 proviruses was not possible. Significantly lower TCRbeta richness was observed in CMV- and Gag-responding cells than in anti-CD3/anti-CD28-responding cells, and higher oligoclonality was observed in CMV-responding cells than in CD3/CD28-stimulated and Gag-responding cells. Few individuals were included in the study, and only a limited range of antigens was tested. Within the same sorted populations, TCR oligoclonality correlated with proviral oligoclonality.

Explained via the paper, the treatment or condition label denotes: suppressive antiretroviral therapy. Cells were stimulated with lysates of CMV-infected fibroblasts at roughly 9.8 ug/mL. Memory populations depleted of antigen-responding cells were obtained by sorting nonresponding CD40L-negative CD69-negative CD45RO-high memory CD4+ T cells. Participants were HIV-1-infected adults who started suppressive ART during chronic infection. Plasma HIV-1 RNA had been undetectable (below 50 copies/mL) in participants for at least 4 years. To be included, participants needed a CD4+ T cell count above 400 cells/uL and a positive CMV serology. Before stimulation, PBMCs were isolated using density centrifugation and depleted of CD8+ T cells. CD8-depleted PBMCs were stimulated for 15 to 20 hours with anti-CD28/CD49d costimulation, CD40-blocking antibody and enfuvirtide to prevent new infections. Cell sorting was done on a Beckman Coulter MoFlo Legacy or XDP sorter, and dead cells were excluded with propidium iodide. For samples with more than one million cells, genomic DNA was extracted with the QIAamp DNA Mini Kit, and for all other samples the Quick-DNA Microprep Kit was used.

Relative to germline, V is 6 bases shorter and J is 5 bases shorter, with 16 bases between their ends. Measured from the cysteine to the phenylalanine, the CDR3 is 14 residues long. The sequence is cut down to CDR3 DNA, 42 bases in frame from base 1. The germline V gene (reference sequence) sets CDR1 to SEHNR and CDR2 to FQNEAQ. This sequence originates from an adult woman with HIV who was CMV-seropositive. The source was CD4+ T cells sorted from PBMCs after approximately 20-hour stimulation, collected from a patient who received antiretroviral therapy. The cell subset or site label, read with the paper, signifies: CD40L-CD69- CD45RO-high memory CD4 T cells not responding to CMV lysate. Rearrangement joined TRBV7-9 to TRBJ2-5; the D gene is unclear. For the CDR3, the sequence is CASRRTVAMETQYF. The sequence in DNA is TGTGCCAGCAGGAGGACGGTGGCAATGGAGACCCAGTACTTC. Extended through the reference TRBV7-9 and TRBJ2-5 proteins, this CDR3 yields the full variable domain: DTGVSQNPRHKITKRGQNVTFRCDPISEHNRLYWYRQTLGQGPEFLTYFQNEAQLEKSRLLSDRFSAERPKGSFSTLEIQRTEQGDSAMYLCASRRTVAMETQYFGPGTRLLVL.